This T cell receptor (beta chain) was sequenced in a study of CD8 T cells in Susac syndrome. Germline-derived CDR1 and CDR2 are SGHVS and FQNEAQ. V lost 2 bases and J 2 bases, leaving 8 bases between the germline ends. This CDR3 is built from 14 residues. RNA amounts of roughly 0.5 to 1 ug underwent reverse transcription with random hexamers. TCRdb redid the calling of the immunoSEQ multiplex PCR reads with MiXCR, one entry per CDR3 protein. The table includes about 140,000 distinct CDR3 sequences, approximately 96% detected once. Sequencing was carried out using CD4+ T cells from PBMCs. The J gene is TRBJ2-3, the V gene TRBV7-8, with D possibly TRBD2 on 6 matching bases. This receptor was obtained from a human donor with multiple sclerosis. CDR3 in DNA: TGTGCCAGCAGCTTACAGCGGGCCACAGATACGCAGTATTTT. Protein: CASSLQRATDTQYF.